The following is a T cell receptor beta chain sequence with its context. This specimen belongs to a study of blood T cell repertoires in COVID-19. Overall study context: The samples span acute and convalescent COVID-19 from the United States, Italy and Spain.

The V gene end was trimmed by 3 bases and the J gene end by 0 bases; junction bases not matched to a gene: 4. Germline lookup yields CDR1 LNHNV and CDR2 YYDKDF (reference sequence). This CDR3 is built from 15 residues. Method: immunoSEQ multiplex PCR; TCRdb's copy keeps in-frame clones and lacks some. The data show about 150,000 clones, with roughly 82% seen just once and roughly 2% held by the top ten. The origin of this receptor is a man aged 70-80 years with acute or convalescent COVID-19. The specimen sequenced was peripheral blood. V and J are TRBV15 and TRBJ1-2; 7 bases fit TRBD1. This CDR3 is CATSRDRIPNYGYTF. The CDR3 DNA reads TGTGCCACCAGCAGGGACAGGATTCCTAACTATGGCTACACCTTC.